This T cell receptor (beta chain) was found in a study of cytomegalovirus exposure and HLA in healthy donors. As for the study in general: The early release's HLA-typed donors yielded some 85 million unique TCRs.

A multiplex PCR was run with 60 Vbeta primers and 13 Jbeta primers. Sequencing used immunoSEQ multiplex PCR; TCRdb keeps in-frame clones, though not all of them. The sample contains roughly 290,000 clones, approximately 80% of which appear only once. Per the germline V gene, CDR1 is SGHKS and CDR2 is YYEKEE (reference sequence). The CDR3 covers 15 residues. Trimming pared 0 bases from V and 5 bases from J, leaving 12 bases between. This clone occurred once. The antigen is not known. The study, taken as a whole, reports: Three chains linked to CMV were shown in vitro to be specific for CMV antigens. Later findings reportedly placed an Asian-associated ancestry cluster below the approximately 670-donor mean for N-insertions. The productive fraction for most TCR beta V segments was about 90% or about 30% in an earlier analysis.

This chain links TRBV5-5 with TRBJ1-5; D possibly corresponds to TRBD1 (5 bases). The sequenced sample was PBMCs. This clonotype was obtained from a girl aged 2-10 years in good health and CMV-seronegative. In DNA, the CDR3 is TGTGCCAGCAGCTTGGTAGTCAGGGCTCATCAGCCCCAGCATTTT. This encodes CASSLVVRAHQPQHF.